The clone carrying this TCR beta chain was found a few times. The antigen is not known. This specimen belongs to a study of T cell repertoires in cytomegalovirus infection. About the research overall: Carrying CMV and the relevant HLA type showed in public TCR beta signatures.

General study findings and limits: Summed frequency of shared TCR beta families picked out CMV carriers who also had the relevant HLA.

Using its own MiXCR run on the reads, TCRdb lists one record per CDR3 protein. The table shows around 740,000 distinct CDR3 sequences, with 35% to 45% occurring only once. Between the trimmed V and J ends, which lost 5 bases and 4 bases, there was a span of 11 bases. This CDR3 is built from 13 residues. The chain links TRBV12-3 or TRBV12-4 to TRBJ1-2; D uncertain. The TCR originated in a human donor in good health (CMV status not recorded). Some clones in this sample may be carry-over from other donors' samples. The sequencing sample was made of PBMCs. The CDR3 nucleotides read TGTGCCAGCAGTATATCCGAGGGCTATGGCTACACCTTC. As protein: CASSISEGYGYTF.